These 2 T cell receptor beta chains came from one sample sequenced in a study of cytomegalovirus exposure and HLA in healthy donors. TCRdb keeps only in-frame clones here, not all; method: immunoSEQ multiplex PCR. Found here are under 200,000 clones, approximately 80% of them singletons; the top ten hold roughly 7%. The specimen sequenced was PBMCs. The receptors shown here come from a man younger than 35 in good health and CMV-seropositive.

The chain uses TRBV28 and TRBJ1-5, with a possible D match to TRBD1 (5 bases). Germline V lookup: CDR1 MDHEN, CDR2 SYDVKM. V shed 3 bases and J shed 4 bases, with 10 bases lying between them. The CDR3 contains 14 residues. In DNA, the CDR3 is TGTGCCAGCAGTTTCCCGGGGGTGAATCAGCCCCAGCATTTT. It yields the protein CASSFPGVNQPQHF.

The CDR3 DNA sequence: TGTGCCAGCAGCGTAGAAGCGGGACTACCCCAAGAGACCCAGTACTTC. This translates into CASSVEAGLPQETQYF. This chain links TRBV9 with TRBJ2-5, with 7 positions matching TRBD2. V trimming: 0 bases; J trimming: 1 base; junction bases outside the gene matches: 6. The CDR3 sequence is 16 residues long. Germline V gene data show CDR1 as SGDLS and CDR2 as YYNGEE.